This T cell receptor beta chain was obtained from a study of T-cell memory formation after mild COVID-19. Germline assignment: CDR1 SGHAT and CDR2 FQNNGV. This CDR3 region has 16 residues. V was clipped by 1 base and J by 0 bases; unmatched bases: 4. This clonotype was picked up a small number of times. MiXCR, applied by TCRdb to the 5' RACE reads, yields one record per CDR3 protein. This sample has 200,000 to 250,000 distinct CDR3 sequences, with 27% found just once. The TCR was taken from an adult woman who had mild COVID-19 (a few samples of this study predate the infection). Cell type and time point are not known. This chain uses TRBV11-2 with TRBJ2-3; 7 nucleotides align to TRBD2. The sequenced sample consisted of PBMCs or a T cell subset sorted from them (not recorded which). This CDR3 is CASSLVGGGSTDTQYF. The CDR3, as DNA: TGTGCCAGCAGCTTAGTGGGGGGAGGGAGCACAGATACGCAGTATTTT.